This T cell receptor (beta chain) appears in the sequencing data of a study of blood T cell repertoires in COVID-19. The V segment lost 0 bases and the J segment 6 bases; nucleotides outside the gene matches: 7. There are 16 residues in the CDR3. Germline-derived CDR1 and CDR2 are LGHDT and YNNKEL (reference sequence). Profiling relied on immunoSEQ multiplex PCR, and the TCRdb table lists in-frame clones only, not all of them. The sample records 120,000 to 150,000 clones, 70% to 90% being singletons. This clone has a handful of counts. The specimen sequenced was peripheral blood. The receptor's source is a man between 45 and 60 years old with acute or convalescent COVID-19. The chain recombines TRBV3-1 (or the pseudogene TRBV3-2) with TRBJ2-1; 8 bases are a match to TRBD1. The CDR3 DNA follows: TGTGCCAGCAGCCAAGAAGCAGGACAGGGTACCAATGAGCAGTTCTTC. It is translated as CASSQEAGQGTNEQFF.